This TCR beta chain was sequenced in a study of T-cell memory formation after mild COVID-19. As for the study in general: The two donors had largely donor-specific TCR clusters.

TCRdb re-derived calls from the 5' RACE reads in MiXCR, one entry per CDR3 protein. The data show approximately 290,000 distinct CDR3 sequences, with 15% seen just once and 20% to 25% held by the top ten. This clonotype has ten or more counts. The CDR3 totals 11 residues. Germline V gene lookup returns CDR1 MNHEY and CDR2 SMNVEV (reference sequence). The germline V and J ends were trimmed by 8 bases and 6 bases, with 9 bases remaining between them. The V gene is TRBV27, the J gene TRBJ2-3; unclear D gene. The clonotype originates from a young man who had mild COVID-19 (a few samples of this study predate the infection). Cell type and time point are not known. The sample comprised PBMCs or a T cell subset sorted from them (not recorded which). This chain's CDR3 is CASRLGDTQYF. CDR3 bases: TGTGCCAGCCGATTGGGGGATACGCAGTATTTT.